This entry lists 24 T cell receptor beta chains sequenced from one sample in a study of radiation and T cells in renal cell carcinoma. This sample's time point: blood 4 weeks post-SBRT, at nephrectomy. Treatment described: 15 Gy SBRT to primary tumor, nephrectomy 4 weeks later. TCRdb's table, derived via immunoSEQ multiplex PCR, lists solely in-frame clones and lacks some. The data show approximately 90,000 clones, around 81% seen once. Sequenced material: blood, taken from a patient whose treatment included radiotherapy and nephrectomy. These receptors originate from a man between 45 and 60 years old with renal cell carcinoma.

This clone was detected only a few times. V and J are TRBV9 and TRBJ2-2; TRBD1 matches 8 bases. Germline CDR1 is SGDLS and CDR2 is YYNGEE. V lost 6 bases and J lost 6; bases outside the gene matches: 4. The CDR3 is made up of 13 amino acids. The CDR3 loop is CASTMTGAGELFF. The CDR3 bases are TGTGCCAGCACGATGACAGGGGCCGGGGAGCTGTTTTTT. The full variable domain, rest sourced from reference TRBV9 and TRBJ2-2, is DSGVTQTPKHLITATGQRVTLRCSPRSGDLSVYWYQQSLDQGLQFLIQYYNGEERAKGNILERFSAQQFPDLHSELNLSSLELGDSALYFCASTMTGAGELFFGEGSRLTVL.

This CDR3 reads CASERESGGELFF. The CDR3 DNA reads TGTGCCAGCGAACGGGAGTCGGGCGGGGAGCTGTTTTTT. This rearrangement joins TRBV6-1 to TRBJ2-2, with D perhaps matching TRBD2 (6 bases). V was trimmed by 8 bases and J by 7 bases, leaving 14 bases between them. Looked up from germline, CDR1 is MNHNS and CDR2 is SASEGT. This CDR3 region has 13 residues.

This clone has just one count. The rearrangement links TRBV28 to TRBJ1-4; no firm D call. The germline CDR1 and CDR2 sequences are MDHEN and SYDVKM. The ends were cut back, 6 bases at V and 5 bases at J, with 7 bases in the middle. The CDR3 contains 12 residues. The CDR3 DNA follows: TGTGCCAGCAGCGCCAGAAATGAAAAACTGTTTTTT. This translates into CASSARNEKLFF.

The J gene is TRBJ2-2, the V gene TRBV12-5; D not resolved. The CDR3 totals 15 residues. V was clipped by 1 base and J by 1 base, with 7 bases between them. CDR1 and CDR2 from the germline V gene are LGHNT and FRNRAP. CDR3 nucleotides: TGTGCTAGTGGTTTGGGACTGGAGAACACCGGGGAGCTGTTTTTT. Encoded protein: CASGLGLENTGELFF.

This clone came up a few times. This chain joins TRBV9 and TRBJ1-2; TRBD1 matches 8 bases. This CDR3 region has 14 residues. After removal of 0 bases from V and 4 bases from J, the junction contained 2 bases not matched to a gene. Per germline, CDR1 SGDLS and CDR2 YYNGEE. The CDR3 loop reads CASSVEDRAYGYTF. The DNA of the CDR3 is TGTGCCAGCAGCGTAGAGGACAGGGCCTATGGCTACACCTTC.

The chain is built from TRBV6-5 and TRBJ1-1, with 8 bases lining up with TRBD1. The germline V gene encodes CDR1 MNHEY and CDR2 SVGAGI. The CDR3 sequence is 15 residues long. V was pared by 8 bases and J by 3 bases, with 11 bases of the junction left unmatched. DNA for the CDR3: TGTGCCAGCCGGGCGCAGGGGGCATTGGACACTGAAGCTTTCTTT. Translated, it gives CASRAQGALDTEAFF.

CDR3 nucleotide sequence: TGCAGCGTTGGCGGTGGGACTACCAAAGAGACCCAGTACTTC. It encodes CSVGGGTTKETQYF. The V call is TRBV29-1, the J call TRBJ2-5; 7 nucleotides line up with TRBD2. CDR3 length equals 14 residues. The germline V gene encodes CDR1 SQVTM and CDR2 ANQGSEA. Trimming took 4 bases from V and 3 from J; bases not matched to a gene: 8.

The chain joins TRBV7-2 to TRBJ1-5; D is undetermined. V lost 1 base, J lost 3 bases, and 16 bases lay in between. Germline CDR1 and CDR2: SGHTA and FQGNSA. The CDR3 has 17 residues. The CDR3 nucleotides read TGTGCCAGCAGCTTAGTGAGCGGACCGTCTAACAATCAGCCCCAGCATTTT. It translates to CASSLVSGPSNNQPQHF.

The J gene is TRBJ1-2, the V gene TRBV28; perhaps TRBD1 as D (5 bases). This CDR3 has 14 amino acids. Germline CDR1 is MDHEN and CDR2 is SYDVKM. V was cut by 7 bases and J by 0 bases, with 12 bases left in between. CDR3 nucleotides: TGTGCCAGCAAACAGGCACCAGCTAACTATGGCTACACCTTC. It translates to CASKQAPANYGYTF.

CDR3 nucleotide sequence: TGTGCCAGCAGCGTAGAACAGGTCGGCACAGATACGCAGTATTTT. This encodes CASSVEQVGTDTQYF. The rearrangement links TRBV9 to TRBJ2-3; a possible D gene is TRBD1 (5 bases). V lost 0 bases and J lost 1, with 9 bases in between. This CDR3 has 15 residues. In germline, CDR1 is SGDLS, CDR2 YYNGEE.

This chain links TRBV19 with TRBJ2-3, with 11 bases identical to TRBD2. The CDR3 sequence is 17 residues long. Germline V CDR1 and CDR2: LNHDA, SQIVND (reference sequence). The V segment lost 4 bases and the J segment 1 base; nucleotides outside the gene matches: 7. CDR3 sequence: CASSTRLAGRRTDTQYF. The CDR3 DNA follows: TGTGCCAGTAGTACTCGACTAGCGGGAAGACGCACAGATACGCAGTATTTT.

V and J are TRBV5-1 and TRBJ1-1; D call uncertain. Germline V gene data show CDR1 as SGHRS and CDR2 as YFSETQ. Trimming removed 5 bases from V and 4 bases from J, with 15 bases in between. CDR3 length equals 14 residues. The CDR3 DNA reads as TGCGCCAGCAGTCCGGCGCGGGGAGGCACTGAAGCTTTCTTT. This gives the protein CASSPARGGTEAFF.

The CDR3 loop reads CASSAEGSPLHF. In DNA form, the CDR3 reads TGTGCCAGCAGCGCTGAGGGTTCACCCCTCCACTTT. The genes are TRBV7-8 and TRBJ1-6, with D uncertain. The germline CDR1 and CDR2 sequences are SGHVS and FQNEAQ. V was cut by 5 bases and J by 9 bases, with 8 bases left in between. The CDR3 extends over 12 amino acids.

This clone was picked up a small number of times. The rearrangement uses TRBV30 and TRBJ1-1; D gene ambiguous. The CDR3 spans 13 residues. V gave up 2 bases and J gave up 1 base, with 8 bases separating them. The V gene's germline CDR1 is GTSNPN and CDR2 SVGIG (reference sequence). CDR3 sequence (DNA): TGTGCCTGGAGTAAGGACGGGAACACTGAAGCTTTCTTT. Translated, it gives CAWSKDGNTEAFF.

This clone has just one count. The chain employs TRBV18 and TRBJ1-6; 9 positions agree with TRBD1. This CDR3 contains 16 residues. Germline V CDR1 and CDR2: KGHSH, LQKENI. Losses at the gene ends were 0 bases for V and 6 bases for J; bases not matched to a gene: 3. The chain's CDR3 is CASSPPGDRANSPLHF. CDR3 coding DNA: TGTGCCAGCTCACCACCAGGGGACAGGGCTAATTCACCCCTCCACTTT.

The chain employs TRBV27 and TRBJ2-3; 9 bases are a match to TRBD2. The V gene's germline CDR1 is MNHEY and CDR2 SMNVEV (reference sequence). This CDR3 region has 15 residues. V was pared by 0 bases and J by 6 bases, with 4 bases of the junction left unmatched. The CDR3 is CASSLSTSGRDTQYF. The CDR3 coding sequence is TGTGCCAGCAGTTTATCGACTAGCGGTAGGGATACGCAGTATTTT.

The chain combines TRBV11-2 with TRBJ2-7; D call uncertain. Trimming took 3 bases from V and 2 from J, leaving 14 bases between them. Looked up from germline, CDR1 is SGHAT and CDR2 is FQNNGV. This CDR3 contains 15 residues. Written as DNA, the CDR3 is TGTGCCAGCAGCTTTCTATTGACAAATCCCTACGAGCAGTACTTC. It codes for CASSFLLTNPYEQYF. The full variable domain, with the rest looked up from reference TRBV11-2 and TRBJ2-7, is EAGVAQSPRYKIIEKRQSVAFWCNPISGHATLYWYQQILGQGPKLLIQFQNNGVVDDSQLPKDRFSAERLKGVDSTLKIQPAKLEDSAVYLCASSFLLTNPYEQYFGPGTRLTVT.

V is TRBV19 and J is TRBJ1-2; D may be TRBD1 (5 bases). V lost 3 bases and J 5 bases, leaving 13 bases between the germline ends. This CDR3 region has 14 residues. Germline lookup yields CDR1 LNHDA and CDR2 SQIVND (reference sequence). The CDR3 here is CASSMTAENYGYTF. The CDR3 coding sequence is TGTGCCAGTAGTATGACAGCTGAGAATTATGGCTACACCTTC.

CDR3 nucleotide sequence: TGTGCCAGCAGTTTACCAGGGACAGCGAACACTGAAGCTTTCTTT. It specifies CASSLPGTANTEAFF. The chain is built from TRBV28 and TRBJ1-1, with 7 bases aligning to TRBD1. This CDR3 spans 15 amino acids. The V gene's germline CDR1 is MDHEN and CDR2 SYDVKM. Trimming at V came to 2 bases and at J to 1 base, leaving 4 bases not matched to a gene.

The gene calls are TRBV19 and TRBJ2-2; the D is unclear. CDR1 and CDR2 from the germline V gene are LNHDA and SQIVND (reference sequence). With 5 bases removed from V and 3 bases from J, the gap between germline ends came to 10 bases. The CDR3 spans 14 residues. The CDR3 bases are TGTGCCAGTAGTCTGATCTCGGACACCGGGGAGCTGTTTTTT. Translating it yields CASSLISDTGELFF.

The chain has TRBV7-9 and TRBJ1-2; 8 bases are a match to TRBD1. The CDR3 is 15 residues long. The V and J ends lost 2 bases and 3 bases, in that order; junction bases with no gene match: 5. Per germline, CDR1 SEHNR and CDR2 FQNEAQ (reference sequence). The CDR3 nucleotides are TGTGCCAGCAGCTTAAGGACAGGGACTGACTATGGCTACACCTTC. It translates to CASSLRTGTDYGYTF.

The CDR3 region is CASSEPGLPLNNEQFF. Written as DNA, the CDR3 is TGTGCCAGCAGTGAACCGGGACTACCACTAAACAATGAGCAGTTCTTC. This sequence joins TRBV6-1 and TRBJ2-1; TRBD2 agrees at 7 bases. The CDR3 loop spans 16 amino acids. The germline gives CDR1 MNHNS, CDR2 SASEGT. The ends lost 2 bases at V and 5 bases at J; junction bases unmatched: 9.

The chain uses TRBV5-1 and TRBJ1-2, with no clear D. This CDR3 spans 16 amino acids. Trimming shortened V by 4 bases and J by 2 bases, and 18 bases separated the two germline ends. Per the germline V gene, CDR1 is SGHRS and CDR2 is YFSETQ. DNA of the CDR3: TGCGCCAGCAGCCCCTCGTTTAGGATAGAAAACTATGGCTACACCTTC. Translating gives CASSPSFRIENYGYTF.

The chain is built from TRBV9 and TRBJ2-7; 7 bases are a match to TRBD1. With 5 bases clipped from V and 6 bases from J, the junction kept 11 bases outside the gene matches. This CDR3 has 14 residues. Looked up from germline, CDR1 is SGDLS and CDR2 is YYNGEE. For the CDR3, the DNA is TGTGCCAGCAGTCCGACAGGGCTGGGGTCCGAGCAGTACTTC. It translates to CASSPTGLGSEQYF.